This T cell receptor (beta chain) was retrieved from a study of blood T cell repertoires in COVID-19 (dated by TCRdb to the early 2020s). For the wider study: Collaborator samples came from the United States, Italy and Spain and covered acute and convalescent phases of COVID-19. The material from the prospective study consisted of cDNA or gDNA derived from T cells, B-cell-depleted T cells, or PBMCs. Deeply sampled blood TCRbeta repertoires from subjects exposed to, actively infected with, or recovered from COVID-19 were included in the dataset. The repertoires were made available in a free public database intended to serve as a resource for research on the immune response to SARS-CoV-2. Samples were obtained from the ongoing ImmuneRACE study (first 160 participants) and from about 1,300 subjects provided by 6 global collaborators. Nearly every sample came with metadata listing a de-identified subject ID, COVID-19 status, age in years and sex. Where HLA class I and class II types were available, the types were taken from metadata supplied by the sample provider, not from assay-based typing.

V ends up 4 bases short and J 9 bases short, with an unmatched junction base count of 7. Spanning cysteine to phenylalanine, the CDR3 consists of 13 amino acids. Of the read, only the CDR3 DNA is kept; its 39 bases are in frame from base 1. The germline V gene (reference sequence) specifies SGHKS as CDR1 and YYEKEE as CDR2. Comments on this clone: It lacks a known antigen. The sample holds no much larger clone one base away, and base qualities are not on file.

Each collaborating institution followed its own protocols to collect whole blood in K2EDTA tubes. Collaborator samples were shipped for TCRbeta analysis as frozen whole blood, isolated PBMCs, or DNA extracted from either sample type. TCRbeta CDR3 regions were amplified from genomic DNA using the immunoSEQ Assay, a bias-controlled multiplex PCR. In the original analysis: Within the assay, amplification of reference gene primers was used to estimate how many nucleated cells each sample contained. To quantify the absolute abundance of each unique TCRbeta CDR3 rearrangement, sequence reads were collapsed and filtered. For each sample, productive Simpson clonality was calculated by taking the square root of Simpson's diversity index across productive rearrangements. Imported from immuneACCESS, the table was reduced by TCRdb to in-frame sequences with V and J called. These copies leave out some clones; in studies compared against another copy, an unresolved V gene accounts for under half, and the cause of the remainder is not known. For V, J and clone size, that table is used; D and trimming come from the DNA. Counted in this sample were some 170,000 clones; 82% of them appeared once. Of the sample, approximately 9.1% is held by the ten largest clones.

What the research found in general, with its limitations: Clinical and demographic metadata were provided uncurated, with the amount varying by source and participant.

Sequenced sample: peripheral blood. The clonotype originates from a woman in her 70s with acute or convalescent COVID-19. Recombination joined TRBV5-5 with TRBJ1-3; the junction holds 7 bases that match TRBD1. The CDR3: CASSITGEGTIYF. The DNA is TGTGCCAGCAGCATTACAGGGGAAGGCACCATATATTTT.